The 19 T cell receptor beta chains reported below all come from one sample, sequenced in a study of blood T cell repertoires in COVID-19. Here immunoSEQ multiplex PCR was the method, and the copy in TCRdb shows in-frame clones only, minus some. The sample lists over 150,000 clones, roughly four fifths seen once, with around 2.7% in the top ten. Sample: peripheral blood. These receptors all stem from a woman at least 80 years old with COVID-19, enrolled during active disease.

The rearrangement links TRBV6-5 to TRBJ2-4, with D unclear. Trimming removed 2 bases from V and 2 bases from J, with 10 bases in between. CDR1 MNHEY and CDR2 SVGAGI come from the germline V gene. The CDR3 is 15 residues long. CDR3 nucleotide sequence: TGTGCCAGCAGTTACAGTCAAGCCACCAAAAACATTCAGTACTTC. This sequence encodes CASSYSQATKNIQYF.

This clone was recorded once. The chain couples TRBV29-1 to TRBJ1-1, with 8 bases matching TRBD1. Germline lookup yields CDR1 SQVTM and CDR2 ANQGSEA. The CDR3 runs 12 residues. V dropped 6 bases and J dropped 5; count of bases not matched to a gene: 5. CDR3 sequence: CSVRQGSTEAFF. In DNA form, the CDR3 reads TGCAGCGTCAGACAGGGGAGTACTGAAGCTTTCTTT.

J is TRBJ2-2 and V is TRBV5-1, with 12 bases that match TRBD2. The CDR3 length is 18 residues. After removal of 0 bases from V and 2 bases from J, the junction contained 5 bases not matched to a gene. CDR1 SGHRS and CDR2 YFSETQ come from the germline V gene. CDR3 sequence reads: CASSLASGRAKNTGELFF. CDR3 nucleotide sequence: TGCGCCAGCAGCTTGGCTAGCGGGAGGGCGAAAAACACCGGGGAGCTGTTTTTT.

V gene TRBV14 combines with J gene TRBJ1-3; D might be TRBD1 (6 bases). Germline CDR1 is SGHDN and CDR2 is FVKESK. The germline V and J ends were trimmed by 8 bases and 4 bases, with 12 bases remaining between them. The CDR3 totals 13 residues. CDR3 protein: CASRYGQGNTIYF. CDR3 bases: TGTGCCAGCCGTTATGGACAGGGAAACACCATATATTTT.

The gene calls are TRBV6-2 or TRBV6-3 and TRBJ2-1; D is perhaps TRBD1 (7 bases). V gave up 4 bases and J gave up 9 bases, with 16 bases separating them. The CDR3 runs 14 residues. The V gene's germline CDR1 is MNHEY and CDR2 SVGEGT. CDR3 in amino acids: CASSSGGLLSEQFF. CDR3 in DNA: TGTGCCAGCAGTTCAGGGGGACTCCTTTCTGAGCAGTTCTTC.

The V gene is TRBV27, the J gene TRBJ2-1, with a tentative D call TRBD2 (8 bases). V lost 5 bases and J 4 bases, leaving 18 bases between the germline ends. The CDR3 spans 16 residues. Per germline, CDR1 MNHEY and CDR2 SMNVEV (reference sequence). The CDR3 DNA sequence: TGTGCCAGCAGTGTTATCGGGAGGGGGCGTTACAATGAGCAGTTCTTC. This translates into CASSVIGRGRYNEQFF.

The chain combines TRBV5-5 with TRBJ2-2; 10 bases agree with TRBD1. The trim removed 4 bases at V and 7 bases at J, leaving 10 bases unmatched. CDR1 and CDR2 (germline): SGHKS, YYEKEE (reference sequence). This CDR3 region has 16 residues. CDR3 coding DNA: TGTGCCAGCAGCGTTGTTGTGGGACAGGGGAGCGGGGAGCTGTTTTTT. Translating gives CASSVVVGQGSGELFF.

The V and J genes are TRBV6-5 and TRBJ2-7; the D gene is possibly TRBD2 (5 bases). Trimming removed 2 bases at V and 3 bases at J, with 14 bases between. The CDR3 is 15 residues long. The germline V gene encodes CDR1 MNHEY and CDR2 SVGAGI. The CDR3 reads CASSYRGPGIYEQYF. The CDR3 nucleotides are TGTGCCAGCAGTTACCGCGGACCGGGAATCTACGAGCAGTACTTC.

This chain uses TRBV5-1 with TRBJ1-1, with D hard to call. V lost 0 bases and J 4 bases, leaving 10 bases between the germline ends. The V gene's germline CDR1 is SGHRS and CDR2 YFSETQ. This CDR3 contains 14 residues. CDR3 DNA sequence: TGCGCCAGCAGCTTGGACCCGGGGAGCACTGAAGCTTTCTTT. Its protein product is CASSLDPGSTEAFF.

This clone came up a few times. The V and J genes are TRBV9 and TRBJ2-2; TRBD1 aligns across 9 bases. The J segment lost 7 bases and the V segment lost 4 bases, leaving 11 bases of the junction unmatched. Germline V gene lookup returns CDR1 SGDLS and CDR2 YYNGEE. CDR3 length: 16 residues. CDR3 amino acids: CASSHETGGVGGELFF. DNA of the CDR3: TGTGCCAGCAGCCACGAAACAGGGGGCGTGGGCGGGGAGCTGTTTTTT.

On this clone itself: One end of the junction fails to match germline, which may point to a read error. The chain is built from TRBV5-6 and TRBJ2-1; the match to TRBD1 covers 12 bases. This CDR3 contains 14 residues. CDR1 and CDR2 (germline): SGHDT, YYEEEE. The CDR3 reads CASSLAGTGGALVF. Written as DNA, the CDR3 is TGTGCCAGCAGCTTGGCCGGGACAGGGGGCGCCTTGGTCTTC.

This chain links TRBV10-3 with TRBJ1-2; D perhaps matches TRBD1 (6 bases). The CDR3 spans 13 residues. The germline CDR1 and CDR2 sequences are ENHRY and SYGVKD. With 6 bases removed from V and 7 bases from J, the gap between germline ends came to 15 bases. In DNA, the CDR3 is TGTGCCATCAGGTCGGGGGGGCTATTTGGCTACACCTTC. Translating it yields CAIRSGGLFGYTF.

The chain is built from TRBV2 and TRBJ1-3, with a possible D match to TRBD1 (6 bases). The CDR3 totals 15 residues. From germline, CDR1 is SNHLY and CDR2 FYNNEI. Trimming cost V 6 bases and J 0 bases, with 12 bases left between them. Written as DNA, the CDR3 is TGTGCCAGCAGGGACGACAGGAGCTCTGGAAACACCATATATTTT. Encoded protein: CASRDDRSSGNTIYF.

The chain uses TRBV7-2 and TRBJ1-2; 12 positions agree with TRBD1. Germline assignment: CDR1 SGHTA and CDR2 FQGNSA. Trimming at V came to 4 bases and at J to 9 bases, leaving 9 bases not matched to a gene. There are 15 residues in the CDR3. DNA for the CDR3: TGTGCCAGCAGCTCAGAACCGGGACAGGGGGCGAGCTACACCTTC. It encodes CASSSEPGQGASYTF.

The chain combines TRBV6-2 or TRBV6-3 with TRBJ1-2; D is ambiguous. CDR1 is MNHEY and CDR2 is SVGEGT in the germline V gene. V was shortened by 0 bases and J by 8 bases, with 7 bases between the two germline ends. The CDR3 is 12 residues long. As DNA, the CDR3 is TGTGCCAGCAGTTACTCGAGTTTGGGCTACACCTTC. Its protein is CASSYSSLGYTF.

In its sample, this clone was seen a few times. The V call is TRBV10-3, the J call TRBJ1-4; a weak D match, TRBD1 (5 bases). With 4 bases removed from V and 8 bases from J, the gap between germline ends came to 14 bases. This CDR3 spans 14 amino acids. Germline assignment: CDR1 ENHRY and CDR2 SYGVKD. The CDR3: CAISVQVSPEKLFF. CDR3 bases: TGTGCCATCAGTGTACAGGTTTCCCCCGAAAAACTGTTTTTT.

The chain uses TRBV3-1 (or the pseudogene TRBV3-2) and TRBJ2-7; 11 nucleotides match TRBD2. The CDR3 extends over 18 amino acids. V was clipped by 1 base and J by 2 bases; unmatched bases: 10. Per the germline V gene, CDR1 is LGHDT and CDR2 is YNNKEL (reference sequence). In DNA, the CDR3 is TGTGCCAGCAGCCAAGCTGATCTAGCGGGGGGTCTTGCCTACGAGCAGTACTTC. Its protein is CASSQADLAGGLAYEQYF.

This clone was observed a single time. The chain combines TRBV6-5 with TRBJ1-1, with D possibly TRBD1 on 5 matching bases. V lost 1 base to trimming and J lost 7 bases, with 10 bases between them. Per germline, CDR1 MNHEY and CDR2 SVGAGI. This CDR3 comprises 13 residues. The CDR3 nucleotides are TGTGCCAGCAGTTACTTCCGGGGGATTGAAGCTTTCTTT. It is translated as CASSYFRGIEAFF.

V is TRBV5-4 and J is TRBJ1-1, with D hard to call. This CDR3 has 14 amino acids. Germline V lookup: CDR1 SGHNT, CDR2 YYREEE (reference sequence). Trimming took off 4 bases at V and 1 base at J, with 11 bases between the two ends. CDR3 nucleotides: TGTGCCAGCAGCCGCCCCCCAGGGAACACTGAAGCTTTCTTT. This codes for CASSRPPGNTEAFF.